Below, 25 T cell receptor beta chains from the same sample are listed, as sequenced in a study of T cell responses to AZD1222 COVID-19 vaccine. Method: immunoSEQ multiplex PCR; TCRdb's copy keeps in-frame clones and lacks some. Among more than 110,000 clones listed, about 94% were seen once. The input for sequencing was peripheral blood, taken on day 0 of AZD1222 vaccination. These TCRs come from an adult in good health.

V gene TRBV6-1 combines with J gene TRBJ1-2, with D possibly matching TRBD1 (6 bases). V was cut by 2 bases and J by 7 bases, with 17 bases left in between. Germline CDR1 and CDR2: MNHNS and SASEGT. The CDR3 has 15 amino acids. In DNA, the CDR3 is TGTGCCAGCAGTGAAAGGCACCGGACAGCAGGTGGCTACACCTTC. It encodes CASSERHRTAGGYTF.

The chain couples TRBV23-1 to TRBJ1-5; 8 bases match TRBD1. TRBV23-1 is classed as an ORF, of uncertain function. The CDR3 runs 15 residues. After removal of 3 bases from V and 4 bases from J, the junction contained 5 bases not matched to a gene. Written as DNA, the CDR3 is TGCGCCAGCAGTCACAGGGGGCACAGGAATCAGCCCCAGCATTTT. Its translation is CASSHRGHRNQPQHF.

V and J are TRBV13 and TRBJ2-3; 9 bases are shared with TRBD2. Germline trimming cut 5 bases from V and 0 bases from J; bases unmatched to any gene: 9. CDR1 and CDR2 from the germline V gene are PRHDT and FYEKMQ (reference sequence). This CDR3 comprises 17 residues. This CDR3 is CASSPVGLAASTDTQYF. The CDR3 region has the DNA TGTGCCAGCAGCCCAGTGGGACTAGCAGCTAGCACAGATACGCAGTATTTT.

The gene calls are TRBV28 and TRBJ1-6, with D maybe TRBD1 (6 bases). Germline CDR1 is MDHEN and CDR2 is SYDVKM. The CDR3 contains 14 residues. The V gene lost 2 bases and the J gene lost 9 bases, with 11 bases spanning the gap. CDR3 bases: TGTGCCAGCAGTTTACCCGGGACATTTTCACCCCTCCACTTT. It is translated as CASSLPGTFSPLHF.

In nucleotides, the CDR3 is TGTGCCAGTAGTACCCCGAGCGGGAACTATGGCTACACCTTC. Translating gives CASSTPSGNYGYTF. The genes are TRBV19 and TRBJ1-2; D is unresolved. The germline V and J ends were trimmed by 4 bases and 2 bases, with 11 bases remaining between them. Germline assignment: CDR1 LNHDA and CDR2 SQIVND (reference sequence). The CDR3 is made up of 14 amino acids.

The rearrangement uses TRBV6-5 and TRBJ1-3; no clear D. The CDR3 has 12 residues. CDR1 is MNHEY, CDR2 SVGAGI, per germline. With 9 bases removed from V and 0 bases from J, the gap between germline ends came to 6 bases. CDR3 sequence reads: CASRASGNTIYF. CDR3 DNA: TGTGCCAGTAGGGCCTCTGGAAACACCATATATTTT.

This chain links TRBV5-1 with TRBJ2-7; TRBD2 agrees at 10 bases. CDR3 length: 15 residues. Per germline, CDR1 SGHRS and CDR2 YFSETQ. The ends lost 7 bases at V and 0 bases at J; junction bases unmatched: 7. In DNA form, the CDR3 reads TGCGCCAGCGGCCGCCTAGCGGGAGACTCCTACGAGCAGTACTTC. Protein: CASGRLAGDSYEQYF.

This clone was seen only once. V gene TRBV6-1 combines with J gene TRBJ2-2; 7 bases are a match to TRBD2. This CDR3 is 15 amino acids long. Germline V gene sequence: CDR1 MNHNS, CDR2 SASEGT. J gave up 7 bases and V 2 bases, and 7 bases lay outside the gene matches. CDR3 in amino acids: CASSESSGGYGELFF. CDR3 DNA: TGTGCCAGCAGTGAAAGTTCGGGGGGTTACGGGGAGCTGTTTTTT.

V gene TRBV4-1 combines with J gene TRBJ2-7; TRBD2 agrees at 14 bases. V gave up 6 bases and J gave up 2 bases; unmatched junction bases: 6. The CDR3 is 16 residues long. CDR1 and CDR2 (germline): MGHRA, YSYEKL. CDR3 region: CASSVGLAGEAYEQYF. The CDR3 bases are TGCGCCAGCAGTGTGGGACTAGCGGGGGAGGCCTACGAGCAGTACTTC.

This rearrangement joins TRBV2 to TRBJ1-1, with a tentative D call TRBD1 (6 bases). The V and J ends lost 4 bases and 0 bases respectively, with 9 bases between them. Germline V CDR1 and CDR2: SNHLY, FYNNEI. This CDR3 spans 14 amino acids. The CDR3: CASSVDRMNTEAFF. CDR3 bases: TGTGCCAGCAGTGTCGACAGGATGAACACTGAAGCTTTCTTT.

This chain joins TRBV12-3 or TRBV12-4 and TRBJ1-1; D is unresolved. The V and J ends lost 4 bases and 7 bases respectively, with 10 bases between them. The CDR3 has 12 residues. The CDR3 protein is CASSSTLREAFF. CDR3 coding DNA: TGTGCCAGCAGTTCAACGCTCCGTGAAGCTTTCTTT.

The V and J genes are TRBV28 and TRBJ1-1; 12 bases line up with TRBD1. CDR3 length equals 17 residues. V was clipped by 3 bases and J by 4 bases; unmatched bases: 9. Germline loops: CDR1 MDHEN, CDR2 SYDVKM. The CDR3 loop is CASSLWGTGGTGTEAFF. CDR3 sequence (DNA): TGTGCCAGCAGTTTGTGGGGGACAGGGGGCACGGGCACTGAAGCTTTCTTT. The full variable domain, its missing parts supplied by reference TRBV28 and TRBJ1-1, is DVKVTQSSRYLVKRTGEKVFLECVQDMDHENMFWYRQDPGLGLRLIYFSYDVKMKEKGDIPEGYSVSREKKERFSLILESASTNQTSMYLCASSLWGTGGTGTEAFFGQGTRLTVV.

V gene TRBV27 combines with J gene TRBJ2-7, with a possible D match to TRBD1 (5 bases). Trimming took 2 bases from V and 4 from J, leaving 6 bases between them. CDR3 size: 12 residues. The V gene's germline CDR1 is MNHEY and CDR2 SMNVEV (reference sequence). The CDR3 protein is CASSLRGYEQYF. For the CDR3, the DNA is TGTGCCAGCAGTTTAAGGGGTTACGAGCAGTACTTC.

This clone is a singleton in its sample. V is TRBV2 and J is TRBJ2-2, with 7 bases lining up with TRBD2. Trimming cost V 4 bases and J 6 bases; bases outside gene matches: 11. The CDR3 extends over 16 amino acids. CDR1 and CDR2 from the germline V gene are SNHLY and FYNNEI. CDR3 nucleotides: TGTGCCAGCAGTGTGGGTGCGGGAGCGGGCGCCGGGGAGCTGTTTTTT. It specifies CASSVGAGAGAGELFF. The variable domain in full, completed from reference TRBV2 and TRBJ2-2, reads EPEVTQTPSHQVTQMGQEVILRCVPISNHLYFYWYRQILGQKVEFLVSFYNNEISEKSEIFDDQFSVERPDGSNFTLKIRSTKLEDSAMYFCASSVGAGAGAGELFFGEGSRLTVL.

V usage is TRBV9 and J usage is TRBJ1-1; the D is unclear. Germline CDR1 reads SGDLS; CDR2 reads YYNGEE. V was shortened by 0 bases and J by 5 bases, with 11 bases between the two germline ends. The CDR3 loop spans 14 amino acids. This chain's CDR3 is CASSVEGVETEAFF. DNA of the CDR3: TGTGCCAGCAGCGTAGAAGGTGTGGAGACTGAAGCTTTCTTT.

The CDR3 sequence is CASRPDRASTDTQYF. CDR3 DNA: TGTGCCAGTAGACCGGACAGGGCAAGCACAGATACGCAGTATTTT. The chain couples TRBV19 to TRBJ2-3; 8 nucleotides agree with TRBD1. The CDR3 spans 15 residues. Germline trimming cut 6 bases from V and 0 bases from J; bases unmatched to any gene: 5. The V gene's germline CDR1 is LNHDA and CDR2 SQIVND (reference sequence).

This rearrangement joins TRBV7-8 to TRBJ1-2; weak D call: TRBD1 (5 bases). V was shortened by 5 bases and J by 8 bases, with 15 bases between the two germline ends. CDR3 size: 13 residues. CDR1 is SGHVS, CDR2 FQNEAQ, per germline. The chain's CDR3 is CASSPGREIGYTF. As DNA, the CDR3 is TGTGCCAGCAGCCCGGGACGGGAGATCGGCTACACCTTC.

This rearrangement joins TRBV4-1 to TRBJ2-7, with 9 bases fitting TRBD1. The CDR3 loop spans 15 amino acids. Germline V gene data show CDR1 as MGHRA and CDR2 as YSYEKL. Germline trimming cut 3 bases from V and 5 bases from J; bases unmatched to any gene: 8. CDR3 residues: CASSHSGQGIDEQYF. In DNA, the CDR3 is TGCGCCAGCAGCCATTCGGGACAGGGTATCGACGAGCAGTACTTC.

The chain combines TRBV5-4 with TRBJ1-6; D gene ambiguous. Germline V lookup: CDR1 SGHNT, CDR2 YYREEE (reference sequence). Trimming cost V 6 bases and J 10 bases, with 20 bases left between them. There are 15 residues in the CDR3. The CDR3 is CASTMEGLRPSPLHF. CDR3 in DNA: TGTGCCAGCACCATGGAGGGTCTGCGGCCGTCACCCCTCCACTTT.

The chain employs TRBV28 and TRBJ1-5; D ambiguous. V was pared by 6 bases and J by 3 bases, with 18 bases between. CDR1 and CDR2 from the germline V gene are MDHEN and SYDVKM. This CDR3 has 16 residues. In DNA form, the CDR3 reads TGTGCCAGCAGGGCCCTAGTTGCACCGATCAATCAGCCCCAGCATTTT. Encoded protein: CASRALVAPINQPQHF.

DNA for the CDR3: TGTGCCAGTAGTAGTTTGGATACGCAGTATTTT. It specifies CASSSLDTQYF. The chain carries TRBV19 and TRBJ2-3; unclear D gene. CDR1 is LNHDA and CDR2 is SQIVND in the germline V gene (reference sequence). The V gene lost 4 bases and the J gene lost 6 bases, with 5 bases spanning the gap. This CDR3 has 11 amino acids.

The chain has TRBV19 and TRBJ2-1; no definite D call. Germline lookup yields CDR1 LNHDA and CDR2 SQIVND (reference sequence). This CDR3 is 15 amino acids long. The ends were cut back, 3 bases at V and 1 base at J, with 10 bases in the middle. The CDR3 sequence is CASSIRVGSYNEQFF. The CDR3 nucleotides read TGTGCCAGTAGTATTCGAGTGGGATCCTACAATGAGCAGTTCTTC. Together with reference TRBV19 and TRBJ2-1, the CDR3 gives the full variable domain: DGGITQSPKYLFRKEGQNVTLSCEQNLNHDAMYWYRQDPGQGLRLIYYSQIVNDFQKGDIAEGYSVSREKKESFPLTVTSAQKNPTAFYLCASSIRVGSYNEQFFGPGTRLTVL.

This chain uses TRBV7-2 with TRBJ2-1; D uncertain. Per the germline V gene, CDR1 is SGHTA and CDR2 is FQGNSA. This CDR3 region has 12 residues. Trimming took off 1 base at V and 9 bases at J, with 7 bases between the two ends. The CDR3 DNA reads as TGTGCCAGCAGCTTAGGGTGGGCTGAGCAGTTCTTC. Protein product: CASSLGWAEQFF.

The genes are TRBV27 and TRBJ2-3; D remains ambiguous. The CDR3 spans 12 residues. Germline lookup yields CDR1 MNHEY and CDR2 SMNVEV (reference sequence). V lost 3 bases, J lost 5 bases, and 6 bases lay in between. The CDR3 loop reads CASSLIGDTQYF. Written as DNA, the CDR3 is TGTGCCAGCAGTTTGATCGGAGATACGCAGTATTTT.

V usage is TRBV5-3 and J usage is TRBJ1-2, with TRBD1 identical over 11 bases. TRBV5-3 is assigned to the ORF class and has an uncertain function. J gave up 5 bases and V 3 bases, and 3 bases lay outside the gene matches. The CDR3 extends over 14 amino acids. DNA of the CDR3: TGTGCCAGAAGCTACCGGGACAGGGGGTATGGCTACACCTTC. Its protein is CARSYRDRGYGYTF.